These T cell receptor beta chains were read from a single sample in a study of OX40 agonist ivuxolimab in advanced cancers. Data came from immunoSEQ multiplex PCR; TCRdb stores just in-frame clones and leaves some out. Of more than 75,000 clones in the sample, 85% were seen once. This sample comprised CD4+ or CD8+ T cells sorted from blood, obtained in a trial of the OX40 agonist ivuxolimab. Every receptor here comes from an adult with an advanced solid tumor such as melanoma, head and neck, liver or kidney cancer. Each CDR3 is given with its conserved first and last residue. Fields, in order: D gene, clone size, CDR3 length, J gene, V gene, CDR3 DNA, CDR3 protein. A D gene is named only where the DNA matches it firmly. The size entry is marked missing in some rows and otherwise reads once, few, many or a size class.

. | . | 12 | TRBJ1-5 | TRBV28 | TGTGCCATCTCTCGGGGCAATCAGCCCCAGCATTTT | CAISRGNQPQHF
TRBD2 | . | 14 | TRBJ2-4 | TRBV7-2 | TGTGCCAGCAGCTTAGTGGCGGGAGAGGACATTCAGTACTTC | CASSLVAGEDIQYF
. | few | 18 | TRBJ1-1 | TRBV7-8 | TGTGCCAGCAGCCCCGACCGAGGAGCGGTGTCAGGGAATGAGAGGACTTTCTTT | CASSPDRGAVSGNERTFF
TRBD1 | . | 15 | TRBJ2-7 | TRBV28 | TGTGCCAGCAGTTTCTCGGGACAGGGGGCCCAAGAGCAGTACTTC | CASSFSGQGAQEQYF
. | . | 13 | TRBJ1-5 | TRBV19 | TGTGCCCCCACCGGAAGGCTCAATCAGCCCCAGCATTTT | CAPTGRLNQPQHF
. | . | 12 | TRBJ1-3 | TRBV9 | TGTGCCAGCAGCGTAGGTGGAAACACCATATATTTT | CASSVGGNTIYF
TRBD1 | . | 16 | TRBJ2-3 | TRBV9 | TGTGCCAGCAGCCTCCGACAGGGCCCTGGCACAGATACGCAGTATTTT | CASSLRQGPGTDTQYF
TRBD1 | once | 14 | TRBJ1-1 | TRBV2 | TGTGCCAGCAGTGTGCAGGGGGTTGTAACTGAAGCTTTCTTT | CASSVQGVVTEAFF
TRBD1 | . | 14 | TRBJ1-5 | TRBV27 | TGTGCCAGCAGTCCGCCTGGACAGGTTTCGGCCCAGCATTTT | CASSPPGQVSAQHF
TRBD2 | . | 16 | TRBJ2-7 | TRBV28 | TGTGCCAGCTGGCTACTCACTAGCGGGACATCCTACGAGCAGTACTTC | CASWLLTSGTSYEQYF
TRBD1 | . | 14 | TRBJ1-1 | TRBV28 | TGTGCCAGCAGTTTTGTTAACAGGGGAACTGAAGCTTTCTTT | CASSFVNRGTEAFF
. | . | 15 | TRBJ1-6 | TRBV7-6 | TGTGCCAGCAGCTTAGGGCAGGGGAGAAATTCGGCCCTCCACTTT | CASSLGQGRNSALHF
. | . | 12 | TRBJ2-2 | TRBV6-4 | TGTGCCAGCAGCGCCGGCCCCGGGGAGCTGTTTTTT | CASSAGPGELFF
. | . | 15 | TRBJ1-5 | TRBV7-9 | TGTGCCAGCAGCTTACTGGGGGGGGGCAATCAGCCCCAGCATTTT | CASSLLGGGNQPQHF
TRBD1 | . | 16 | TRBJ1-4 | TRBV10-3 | TGTGCCATCAGTGAGTCGGGTCAGGGGGCAAATGAAAAACTGTTTTTT | CAISESGQGANEKLFF
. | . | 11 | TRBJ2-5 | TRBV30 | TGTGCCTGTCTGGACCAAGAGACCCAGTACTTC | CACLDQETQYF
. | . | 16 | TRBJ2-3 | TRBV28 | TGTGCCAGCAGTTTAATTGGGTCAAGATCCACAGATACGCAGTATTTT | CASSLIGSRSTDTQYF
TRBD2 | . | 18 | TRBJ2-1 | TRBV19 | TGTGCCAGTAGTAACAAAGCGGGAGGGTATAGGTCCTACAATGAGCAGTTCTTC | CASSNKAGGYRSYNEQFF
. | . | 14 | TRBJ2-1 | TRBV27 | TGTGCCAGCAGCCGACTAGGATCCTTAAATGAGCAGTTCTTC | CASSRLGSLNEQFF
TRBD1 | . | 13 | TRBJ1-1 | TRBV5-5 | TGTGCCAGCAGCGAGGGACAGCACACTGAAGCTTTCTTT | CASSEGQHTEAFF
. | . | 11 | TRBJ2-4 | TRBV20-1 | TGCAGTGCTACCGGACTTCACATTCAGTACTTC | CSATGLHIQYF
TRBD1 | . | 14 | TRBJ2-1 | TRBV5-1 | TGCGCCAGCAGCTCCCTAGCCGGCTCGGGACAGGGATTCTTC | CASSSLAGSGQGFF
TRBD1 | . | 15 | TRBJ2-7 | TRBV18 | TGTGCCAGCTCACCCTCCGGGACAGGGAATTACGAGCAGTACTTC | CASSPSGTGNYEQYF
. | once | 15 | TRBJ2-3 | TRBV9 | TGTGCCAGCAGCGCCCCTCCCCCTGACACAGATACGCAGTATTTT | CASSAPPPDTDTQYF
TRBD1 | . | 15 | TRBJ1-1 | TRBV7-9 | TGTGCCAGCAGTATAACGGAACAGGGGGGATCTGAAGCTTTCTTT | CASSITEQGGSEAFF
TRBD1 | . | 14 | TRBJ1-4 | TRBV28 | TGTGCCACCATCGAGGAGGGGGCGGGTGAAAAACTGTTTTTT | CATIEEGAGEKLFF
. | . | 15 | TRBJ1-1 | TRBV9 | TGTGCCAGCAGCGGAGAGGGATGGGGGGACACTGAAGCTTTCTTT | CASSGEGWGDTEAFF
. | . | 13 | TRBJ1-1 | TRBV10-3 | TGTGCCGCCCGAGGGGGGGGTCCTACTGAAGCTTTCTTT | CAARGGGPTEAFF
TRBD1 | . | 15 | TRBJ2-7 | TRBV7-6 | TGTGCCAGCAGCTTAGCCGGGACAGGTTCCTACGAGCAGTACTTC | CASSLAGTGSYEQYF
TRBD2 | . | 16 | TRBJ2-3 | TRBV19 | TGTGCCAGTACCGCTGGACTAGCGGGGGTCACAGATACGCAGTATTTT | CASTAGLAGVTDTQYF
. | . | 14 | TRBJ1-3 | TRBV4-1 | TGCGCCAGCAGCCAAGAACGGGATGGAAACACCATATATTTT | CASSQERDGNTIYF
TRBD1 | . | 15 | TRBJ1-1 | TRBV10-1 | TGCGCCAGCAGTGACCACAGGGGAGGAGGGTCTGAAGCTTTCTTT | CASSDHRGGGSEAFF
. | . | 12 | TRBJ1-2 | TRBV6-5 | TGTGCCAGCAGTCCACATAACTATGGCTACACCTTC | CASSPHNYGYTF
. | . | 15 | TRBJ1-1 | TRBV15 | TGTGCCACCAGCAGAGATCGCAGGGTGCGCACTGAAGCTTTCTTT | CATSRDRRVRTEAFF
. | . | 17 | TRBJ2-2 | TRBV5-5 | TGTGCCAGCACTCAAGCGCGGGGACTGGCGAACACCGGGGAGCTGTTTTTT | CASTQARGLANTGELFF
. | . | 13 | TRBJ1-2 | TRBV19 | TGTGCCAGTAGTTACGGGTTTGCCTATGGCTACACCTTC | CASSYGFAYGYTF
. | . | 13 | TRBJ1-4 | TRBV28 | TGTGCCAGCAGTTTGCGGCGATATGAAAAACTGTTTTTT | CASSLRRYEKLFF
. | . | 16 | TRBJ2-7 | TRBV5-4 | TGTGCCAGCAGCTTGGCCGGCTCACAGGGCACCTACGAGCAGTACTTC | CASSLAGSQGTYEQYF
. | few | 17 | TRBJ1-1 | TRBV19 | TGTGCCAGTAGTCATGAGAGAAGTGCGGGGATCGACACTGAAGCTTTCTTT | CASSHERSAGIDTEAFF
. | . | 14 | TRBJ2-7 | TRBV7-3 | TGTGCCAGCAGCCTCCTCCCCGGGCTCTACGAGCAGTACTTC | CASSLLPGLYEQYF
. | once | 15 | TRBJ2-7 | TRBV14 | TGTGCCAGCAGCCGGACGAGCGGGCCGATCTACGAGCAGTACTTC | CASSRTSGPIYEQYF
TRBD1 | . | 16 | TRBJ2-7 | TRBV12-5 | TGTGCTAGTGGTTTGGTTCAGGGACAGGAAGCCTACGAGCAGTACTTC | CASGLVQGQEAYEQYF
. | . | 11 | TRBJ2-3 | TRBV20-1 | TGCAGTGCTAGAGAGCGGGATACGCAGTATTTT | CSARERDTQYF
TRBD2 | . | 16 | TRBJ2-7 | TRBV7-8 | TGTGCCAGCAGTTCAGCGGGACTAGCGGGGGTAAGGGAGCAGTACTTC | CASSSAGLAGVREQYF
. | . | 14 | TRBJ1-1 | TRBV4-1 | TGCGCCAGCAGCCAAGCGGGACCGAACACTGAAGCTTTCTTT | CASSQAGPNTEAFF
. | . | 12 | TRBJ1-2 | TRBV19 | TGTGCCAGTAGCCCTAGGGACTATGGCTACACCTTC | CASSPRDYGYTF
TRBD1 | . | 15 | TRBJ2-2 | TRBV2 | TGTGCCAGCAGCATACAGGGGGAGGACACCGGGGAGCTGTTTTTT | CASSIQGEDTGELFF
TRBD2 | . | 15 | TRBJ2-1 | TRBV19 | TGTGCCAGTACCGCCCTTGGACTAGGGTTAGGTGAGCAGTTCTTC | CASTALGLGLGEQFF